Following are 10 T cell receptor beta chains from one sample sequenced in a study of T cell responses to AZD1222 COVID-19 vaccine (dated by TCRdb to about 2021). The time point label corresponds to: baseline before first vaccination. Library preparation employed the immunoSEQ multiplex PCR assay. In TCRdb, the immuneACCESS table is reduced to in-frame sequences with V and J assigned. These tables do not hold every clone; where another copy was compared, an unresolved V gene accounts for under half, and the others remain unexplained. The sample yields about 100,000 clones; 87% were counted once. The ten largest clonotypes hold 16% of the sample. The sample in question was peripheral blood, obtained on day 0 of AZD1222 vaccination. The receptors come from an adult in good health.

The chain recombines TRBV6-5 with TRBJ2-7; 7 positions agree with TRBD2. The CDR3 consists of 15 residues. J was trimmed by 2 bases and V by 4 bases; bases with no gene match: 8. Germline V gene data show CDR1 as MNHEY and CDR2 as SVGAGI. CDR3 residues: CASSSLASGTYEQYF. The CDR3 DNA reads TGTGCCAGCAGTTCCTTGGCTAGCGGAACCTACGAGCAGTACTTC.

The V gene is TRBV28, the J gene TRBJ2-1; the D gene could be TRBD1 or TRBD2 (5 bases each). The germline gives CDR1 MDHEN, CDR2 SYDVKM. The CDR3 is 16 residues long. V lost 5 bases and J 0 bases, leaving 14 bases between the germline ends. CDR3 amino acids: CASSLPGPNSYNEQFF. The CDR3 DNA reads TGTGCCAGCAGTCTCCCGGGACCGAACTCCTACAATGAGCAGTTCTTC.

This chain joins TRBV7-8 and TRBJ1-2; tentative D call: TRBD1 (6 bases). This CDR3 region has 15 residues. Trimming stripped 1 base from V and 2 bases from J, with 11 bases between. CDR1 is SGHVS and CDR2 is FQNEAQ in the germline V gene. This CDR3 is CASSLEGQLNYGYTF. The CDR3 coding sequence is TGTGCCAGCAGCTTAGAAGGACAGCTAAACTATGGCTACACCTTC.

This clone was counted ten times or more. This chain uses TRBV6-1 with TRBJ2-7; the D is unclear. This CDR3 region has 13 residues. V was cut by 2 bases and J by 6 bases, with 11 bases left in between. CDR1 and CDR2 (germline): MNHNS, SASEGT. The CDR3 region is CASSEFGISEQYF. CDR3 coding DNA: TGTGCCAGCAGTGAATTTGGGATATCCGAGCAGTACTTC.

This chain connects TRBV19 to TRBJ2-5; D is unclear. CDR3 size: 13 residues. The V and J ends lost 9 bases and 2 bases respectively, with 13 bases between them. Germline-derived CDR1 and CDR2 are LNHDA and SQIVND (reference sequence). The CDR3 DNA is TGTGCCAGCAGGCCCGGAGAACAAGAGACCCAGTACTTC. It is translated as CASRPGEQETQYF.

The table lists this clone with a count of one. The rearrangement links TRBV3-1 (or the pseudogene TRBV3-2) to TRBJ1-2, with a tentative D call TRBD1 (5 bases). This CDR3 region has 12 residues. V was clipped by 1 base and J by 9 bases, with 9 bases between them. Germline V gene data show CDR1 as LGHDT and CDR2 as YNNKEL (reference sequence). The CDR3 sequence: CASSQADRSYTF. The CDR3 bases are TGTGCCAGCAGCCAAGCCGACAGAAGCTACACCTTC.

This chain connects TRBV6-5 to TRBJ1-1; a possible D gene is TRBD1 (5 bases). The CDR3 contains 14 residues. Looked up from germline, CDR1 is MNHEY and CDR2 is SVGAGI. Trimming cost V 6 bases and J 0 bases, with 11 bases left between them. The CDR3 DNA sequence: TGTGCCAGCAGGGTAGACAGAGTGAACACTGAAGCTTTCTTT. Its protein is CASRVDRVNTEAFF.

The rearrangement uses TRBV9 and TRBJ2-2; D might be TRBD2 (5 bases). The V and J ends lost 6 bases and 2 bases respectively, with 17 bases between them. Germline-derived CDR1 and CDR2 are SGDLS and YYNGEE. The CDR3 has 16 amino acids. As DNA, the CDR3 is TGTGCCAGCACCTCGGGTGGACTTCTTAACACCGGGGAGCTGTTTTTT. It is translated as CASTSGGLLNTGELFF.

CDR3: CASSSTGDTEAFF. DNA of the CDR3: TGTGCCAGCAGTTCCACAGGGGACACTGAAGCTTTCTTT. This sequence joins TRBV12-3 or TRBV12-4 and TRBJ1-1, with TRBD1 identical over 7 bases. CDR3 length: 13 amino acids. The J segment lost 3 bases and the V segment lost 4 bases, leaving 2 bases of the junction unmatched.

The chain links TRBV27 to TRBJ2-3, with D unresolved. Germline loops: CDR1 MNHEY, CDR2 SMNVEV (reference sequence). The CDR3 covers 14 residues. V lost 6 bases and J lost 6, with 16 bases in between. This CDR3 reads CASSPGRFLDTQYF. For the CDR3, the DNA is TGTGCCAGCAGCCCTGGTAGATTCCTTGATACGCAGTATTTT.